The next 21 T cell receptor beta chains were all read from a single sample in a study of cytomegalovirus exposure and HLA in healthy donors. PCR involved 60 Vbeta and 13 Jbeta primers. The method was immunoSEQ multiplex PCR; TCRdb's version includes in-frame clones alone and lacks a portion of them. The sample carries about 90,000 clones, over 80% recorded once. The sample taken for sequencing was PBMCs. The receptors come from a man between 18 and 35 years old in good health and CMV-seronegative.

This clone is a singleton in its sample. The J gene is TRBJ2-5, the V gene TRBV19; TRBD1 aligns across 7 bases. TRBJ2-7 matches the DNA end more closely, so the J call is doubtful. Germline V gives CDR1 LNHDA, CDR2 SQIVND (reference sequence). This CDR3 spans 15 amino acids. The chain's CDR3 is CASSINRGGQHEQYF. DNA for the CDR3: TGTGCCAGTAGTATAAACAGGGGTGGCCAACACGAGCAGTACTTC.

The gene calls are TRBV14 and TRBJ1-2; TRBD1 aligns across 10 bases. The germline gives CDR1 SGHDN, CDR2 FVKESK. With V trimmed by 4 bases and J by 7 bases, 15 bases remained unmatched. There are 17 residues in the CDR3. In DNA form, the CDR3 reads TGTGCCAGCAGCCCCCGGGACAGGGGAGAGTCGGGAGTTGGCTACACCTTC. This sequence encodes CASSPRDRGESGVGYTF.

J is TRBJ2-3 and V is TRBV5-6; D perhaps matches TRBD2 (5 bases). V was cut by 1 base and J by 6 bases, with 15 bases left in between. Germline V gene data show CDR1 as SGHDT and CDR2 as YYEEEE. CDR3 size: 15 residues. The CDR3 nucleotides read TGTGCCAGCAGCTTGCCGGGAAGCGCGGAGGATACGCAGTATTTT. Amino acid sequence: CASSLPGSAEDTQYF.

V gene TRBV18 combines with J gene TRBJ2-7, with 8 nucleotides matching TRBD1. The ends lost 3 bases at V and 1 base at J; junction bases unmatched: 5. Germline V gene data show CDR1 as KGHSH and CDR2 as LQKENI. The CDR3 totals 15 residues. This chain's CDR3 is CASSPQQGASYEQYF. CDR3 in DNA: TGTGCCAGCTCACCTCAGCAGGGGGCATCCTACGAGCAGTACTTC.

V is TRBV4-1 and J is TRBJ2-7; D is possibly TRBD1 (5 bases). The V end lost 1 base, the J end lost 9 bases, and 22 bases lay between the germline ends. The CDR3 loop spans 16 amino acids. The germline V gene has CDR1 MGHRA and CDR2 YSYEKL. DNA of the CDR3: TGCGCCAGCAGCCAAGCCGTGACAGACCTCTACGAGTGGCAGTACTTC. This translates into CASSQAVTDLYEWQYF.

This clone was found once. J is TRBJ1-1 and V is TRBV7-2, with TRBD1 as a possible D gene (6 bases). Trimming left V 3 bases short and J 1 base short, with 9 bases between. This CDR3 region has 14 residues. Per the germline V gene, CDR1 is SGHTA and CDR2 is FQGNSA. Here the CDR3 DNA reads TGTGCCAGCAGCTTGGGAGGGGGGAACACTGAAGCTTTCTTT. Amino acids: CASSLGGGNTEAFF.

The CDR3 is CAPSEGIREQYF. The CDR3 DNA follows: TGTGCCCCCTCTGAGGGAATCAGGGAGCAGTACTTC. The gene calls are TRBV9 and TRBJ2-7, with D possibly matching TRBD2 (5 bases). CDR1 is SGDLS and CDR2 is YYNGEE in the germline V gene. The CDR3 contains 12 residues. V dropped 10 bases and J dropped 7 bases, with 18 bases sitting between them.

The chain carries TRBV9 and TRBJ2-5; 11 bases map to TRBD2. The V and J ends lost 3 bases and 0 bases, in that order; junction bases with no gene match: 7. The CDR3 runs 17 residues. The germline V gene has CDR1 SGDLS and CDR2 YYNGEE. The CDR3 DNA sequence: TGTGCCAGCAGCGCTGGACTAGCGGGCTCATACCAAGAGACCCAGTACTTC. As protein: CASSAGLAGSYQETQYF.

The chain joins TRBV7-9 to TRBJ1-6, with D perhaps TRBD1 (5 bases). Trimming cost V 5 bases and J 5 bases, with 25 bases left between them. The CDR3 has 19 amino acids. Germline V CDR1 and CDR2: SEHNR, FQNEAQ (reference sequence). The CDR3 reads CASSVIRDFLEWDNSPLHF. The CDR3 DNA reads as TGTGCCAGCAGCGTAATCCGGGACTTCCTCGAATGGGATAATTCACCCCTCCACTTT.

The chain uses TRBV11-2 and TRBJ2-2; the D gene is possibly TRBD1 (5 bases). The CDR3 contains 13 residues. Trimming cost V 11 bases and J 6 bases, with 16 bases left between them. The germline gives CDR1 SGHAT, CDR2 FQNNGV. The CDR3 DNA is TGTGCCGTAGGGGCTAGTGGCGCCGGGGAGCTGTTTTTT. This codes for CAVGASGAGELFF.

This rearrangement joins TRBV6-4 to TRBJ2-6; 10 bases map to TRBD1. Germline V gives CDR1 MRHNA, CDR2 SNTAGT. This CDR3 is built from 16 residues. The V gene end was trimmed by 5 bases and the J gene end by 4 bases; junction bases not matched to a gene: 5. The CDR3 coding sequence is TGTGCCAGCAGTCGACAGGGGGCTGCGGGGGCCAACGTCCTGACTTTC. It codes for CASSRQGAAGANVLTF.

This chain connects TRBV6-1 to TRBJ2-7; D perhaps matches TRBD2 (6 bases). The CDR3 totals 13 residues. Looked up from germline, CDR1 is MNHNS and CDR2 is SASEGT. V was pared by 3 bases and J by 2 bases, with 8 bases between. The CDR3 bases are TGTGCCAGCAGTGACGGGAGAGCCTACGAGCAGTACTTC. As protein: CASSDGRAYEQYF.

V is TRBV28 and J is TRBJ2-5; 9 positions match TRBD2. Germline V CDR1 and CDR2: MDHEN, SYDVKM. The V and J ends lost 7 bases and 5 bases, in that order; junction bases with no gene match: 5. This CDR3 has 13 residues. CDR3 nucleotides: TGTGCCAGCAAGCGGGAGGAGAGGGAGACCCAGTACTTC. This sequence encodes CASKREERETQYF.

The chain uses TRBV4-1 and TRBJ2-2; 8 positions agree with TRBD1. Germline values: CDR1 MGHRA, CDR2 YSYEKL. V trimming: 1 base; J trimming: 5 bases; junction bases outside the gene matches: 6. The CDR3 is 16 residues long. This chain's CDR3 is CASSQGQGALTGELFF. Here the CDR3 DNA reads TGCGCCAGCAGCCAAGGTCAGGGGGCTCTGACCGGGGAGCTGTTTTTT.

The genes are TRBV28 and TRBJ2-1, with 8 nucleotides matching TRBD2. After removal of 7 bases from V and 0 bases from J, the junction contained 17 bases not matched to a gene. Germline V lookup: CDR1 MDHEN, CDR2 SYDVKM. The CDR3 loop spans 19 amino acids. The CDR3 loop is CASTRNRLAGLSSYNEQFF. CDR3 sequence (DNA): TGTGCCAGCACCCGAAATCGGCTAGCGGGTCTGAGCTCCTACAATGAGCAGTTCTTC.

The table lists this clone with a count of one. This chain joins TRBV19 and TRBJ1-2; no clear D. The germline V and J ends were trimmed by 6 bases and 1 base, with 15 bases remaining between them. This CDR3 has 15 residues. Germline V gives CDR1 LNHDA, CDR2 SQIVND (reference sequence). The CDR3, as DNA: TGTGCCAGTAGGCCGACTCGAGCTCATAACTATGGCTACACCTTC. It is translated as CASRPTRAHNYGYTF.

Here the CDR3 reads CASSLTGTDKYGYTF. CDR3 nucleotide sequence: TGTGCCAGCAGCTTGACCGGGACTGACAAATATGGCTACACCTTC. The genes are TRBV5-5 and TRBJ1-2, with D possibly TRBD1 on 5 matching bases. The V end was cut by 1 base, the J end by 5 bases, with 15 bases between. This CDR3 region has 15 residues. CDR1 and CDR2 from the germline V gene are SGHKS and YYEKEE (reference sequence).

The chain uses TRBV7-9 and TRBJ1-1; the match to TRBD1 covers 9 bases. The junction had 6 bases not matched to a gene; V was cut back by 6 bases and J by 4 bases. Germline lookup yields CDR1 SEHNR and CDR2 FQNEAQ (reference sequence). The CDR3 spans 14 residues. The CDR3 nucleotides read TGTGCCAGCAGACACCGGGACAGGGCCACTGAAGCTTTCTTT. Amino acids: CASRHRDRATEAFF.

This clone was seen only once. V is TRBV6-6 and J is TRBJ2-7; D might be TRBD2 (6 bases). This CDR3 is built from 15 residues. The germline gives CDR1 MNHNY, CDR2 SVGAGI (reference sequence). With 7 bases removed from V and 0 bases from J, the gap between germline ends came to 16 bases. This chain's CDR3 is CASTALSGSSYEQYF. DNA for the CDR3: TGTGCCAGCACCGCCCTTAGCGGTAGCTCCTACGAGCAGTACTTC.

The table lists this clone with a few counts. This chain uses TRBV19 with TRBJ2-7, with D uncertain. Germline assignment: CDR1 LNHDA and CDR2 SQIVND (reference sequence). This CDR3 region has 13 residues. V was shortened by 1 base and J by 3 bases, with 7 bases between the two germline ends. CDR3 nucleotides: TGTGCCAGTAGTATAGGTGGAGACTACGAGCAGTACTTC. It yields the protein CASSIGGDYEQYF. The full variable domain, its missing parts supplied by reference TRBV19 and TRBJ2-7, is DGGITQSPKYLFRKEGQNVTLSCEQNLNHDAMYWYRQDPGQGLRLIYYSQIVNDFQKGDIAEGYSVSREKKESFPLTVTSAQKNPTAFYLCASSIGGDYEQYFGPGTRLTVT.

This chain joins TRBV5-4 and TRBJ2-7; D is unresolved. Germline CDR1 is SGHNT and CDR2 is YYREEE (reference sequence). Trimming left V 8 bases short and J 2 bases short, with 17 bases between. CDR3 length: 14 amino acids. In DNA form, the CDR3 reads TGTGCCAGTTCCGGCGAGGTCCCAACCTACGAGCAGTACTTC. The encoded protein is CASSGEVPTYEQYF.